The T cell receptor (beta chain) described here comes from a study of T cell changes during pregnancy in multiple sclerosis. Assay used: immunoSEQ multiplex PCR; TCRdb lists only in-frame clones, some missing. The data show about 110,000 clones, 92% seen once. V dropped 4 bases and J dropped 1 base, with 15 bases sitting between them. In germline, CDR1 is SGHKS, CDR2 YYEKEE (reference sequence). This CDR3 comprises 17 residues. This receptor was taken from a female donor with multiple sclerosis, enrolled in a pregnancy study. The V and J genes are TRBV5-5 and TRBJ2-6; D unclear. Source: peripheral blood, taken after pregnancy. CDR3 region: CASSPVSLVSGANVLTF. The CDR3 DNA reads TGTGCCAGCAGCCCGGTCTCCCTCGTATCTGGGGCCAACGTCCTGACTTTC. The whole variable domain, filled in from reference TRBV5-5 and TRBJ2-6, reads DAGVTQSPTHLIKTRGQQVTLRCSPISGHKSVSWYQQVLGQGPQFIFQYYEKEERGRGNFPDRFSARQFPNYSSELNVNALLLGDSALYLCASSPVSLVSGANVLTFGAGSRLTVL.